This T cell receptor beta chain was identified in a study of cytomegalovirus exposure and HLA in healthy donors. Germline CDR1 is SNHLY and CDR2 is FYNNEI. V was clipped by 6 bases and J by 2 bases, with 11 bases between them. The CDR3 has 14 residues. Whole-study results and caveats: The study put 150 or so TCR beta chains on its list as cytomegalovirus-associated. The classifier reportedly diagnosed cytomegalovirus status with high specificity and sensitivity. Specificity for CMV antigens was confirmed in vitro for three of the CMV-associated chains.

The donors belonged to the approximately 120-subject validation cohort, separate from the approximately 670-subject first cohort. For this clone: The antigen remains unidentified.

TCRdb keeps only in-frame clones here, not all; method: immunoSEQ multiplex PCR. The sample lists about 110,000 clones, 86% occurring once. Sequencing was performed on PBMCs. V usage is TRBV2 and J usage is TRBJ2-1; D gene ambiguous. The sequence came from a woman aged 18-29 years in good health and CMV-seropositive. CDR3 sequence (DNA): TGTGCCAGCAGCCGCTATGCCCCCTACAATGAGCAGTTCTTC. It encodes CASSRYAPYNEQFF.